This is a list of T cell receptor beta chains from one sample in a study of shared clonotypes between healthy human individuals. The data were produced by immunoSEQ multiplex PCR, yet TCRdb's version contains in-frame clones alone and is incomplete. The sample records approximately 640,000 clones, 55% to 75% being singletons. Material: memory CD4+ T cells sorted from blood. The receptors were sampled from a woman younger than 45 in good health. Both conserved end residues are part of each CDR3. D genes are given only for firm matches. Rows may omit the clone size; those that give it use once, few, many or a size class.

v_gene	abundance	d_gene	j_gene	CDR3aa	CDR3nt
TRBV5-1	few	.	TRBJ2-1	CASSFGQYNEQFF	TGCGCCAGCAGCTTTGGACAGTACAATGAGCAGTTCTTC
TRBV2	.	TRBD2	TRBJ2-7	CASRKTLSGSPYEQYF	TGTGCCAGCCGCAAAACCCTTAGCGGGAGTCCCTACGAGCAGTACTTC
TRBV4-1	.	.	TRBJ2-7	CASSQGDRLAYEQYF	TGCGCCAGCAGCCAAGGTGATAGACTGGCCTACGAGCAGTACTTC
TRBV5-1	.	.	TRBJ1-1	CASSRGWDTEAFF	TGCGCCAGCAGCAGGGGTTGGGACACTGAAGCTTTCTTT
TRBV19	.	.	TRBJ2-1	CASKRRNTGEQFF	TGTGCCAGCAAGCGGAGGAACACAGGTGAGCAGTTCTTC
TRBV11-1	few	.	TRBJ2-5	CASSLVIQETQYF	TGTGCCAGCAGCTTAGTGATCCAAGAGACCCAGTACTTC
TRBV29-1	few	TRBD1	TRBJ2-1	CSVDEGRTGIYNEQFF	TGCAGCGTTGACGAAGGTCGGACAGGGATCTACAATGAGCAGTTCTTC
TRBV7-2	.	TRBD2	TRBJ2-1	CASSPHALLAGDNEQFF	TGTGCCAGCAGCCCCCATGCACTCCTAGCGGGAGACAATGAGCAGTTCTTC
TRBV2	.	.	TRBJ2-5	CASSERTYQETQYF	TGTGCCAGCAGTGAGAGGACATACCAAGAGACCCAGTACTTC
TRBV18	.	TRBD1	TRBJ1-2	CASSPTTDLGGRGLGYTF	TGTGCCAGCTCACCCACCACCGACTTGGGAGGCAGGGGGCTCGGCTACACCTTC
TRBV11-2	many	.	TRBJ1-4	CASRDSGNEKLFF	TGTGCCAGCAGGGACAGCGGTAATGAAAAACTGTTTTTT
TRBV19	.	TRBD1	TRBJ1-1	CASQDRARAFF	TGTGCCAGTCAGGACAGGGCAAGAGCTTTCTTT
TRBV5-1	.	TRBD1	TRBJ2-5	CASSPGRTGPQETQYF	TGCGCCAGCAGCCCCGGGCGGACAGGTCCACAAGAGACCCAGTACTTC
TRBV5-1	.	TRBD1	TRBJ1-2	CASSLGQGPRGYTF	TGCGCCAGCTCCCTGGGACAGGGGCCGAGGGGCTACACCTTC
TRBV19	.	TRBD1	TRBJ2-7	CASSRRAGGDSYEQYF	TGTGCCAGTAGTAGGAGAGCAGGGGGCGACTCCTACGAGCAGTACTTC
TRBV28	.	.	TRBJ1-5	CASSPPITRPQHF	TGTGCCAGCAGTCCCCCGATAACCAGACCCCAGCATTTT
TRBV28	.	.	TRBJ2-7	CASSLDLEQYF	TGTGCCAGCAGTTTAGACCTTGAGCAGTACTTC
TRBV27	.	.	TRBJ2-2	CASSPNMGTGELFF	TGTGCCAGCAGCCCTAACATGGGCACCGGGGAGCTGTTTTTT
TRBV5-1	.	.	TRBJ2-7	CASTEGGGIGEQYF	TGCGCCAGCACCGAAGGAGGGGGAATTGGCGAGCAGTACTTC
TRBV19	.	.	TRBJ2-6	CASSIEEGSGANVLTF	TGTGCCAGTAGTATCGAAGAAGGTTCTGGGGCCAACGTCCTGACTTTC
TRBV19	.	TRBD2	TRBJ2-3	CASATLAGGTDTQYF	TGTGCCAGTGCTACACTAGCGGGGGGCACAGATACGCAGTATTTT
TRBV7-9	.	TRBD2	TRBJ2-1	CASSLPGLAGNEQFF	TGTGCCAGCAGCTTGCCGGGACTAGCGGGGAATGAGCAGTTCTTC
TRBV18	.	TRBD1	TRBJ2-5	CASQGQGQETQYF	TGTGCCAGCCAGGGACAGGGACAAGAGACCCAGTACTTC
TRBV5-4	.	.	TRBJ1-1	CASSRAGLRTEAFF	TGTGCCAGCAGCCGAGCCGGGTTAAGGACTGAAGCTTTCTTT
TRBV28	.	TRBD2	TRBJ2-7	CASSTLTSGIVEQYF	TGTGCCAGCAGCACCCTGACTAGCGGGATCGTCGAGCAGTACTTC
TRBV5-1	.	.	TRBJ2-3	CASSLLDTYTDTQYF	TGCGCCAGCAGCTTATTGGACACTTACACAGATACGCAGTATTTT
TRBV18	.	TRBD2	TRBJ2-7	CASSPSGDEQYF	TGTGCCAGCTCACCGAGCGGGGACGAGCAGTACTTC
TRBV7-9	.	.	TRBJ2-5	CASRRSQETQYF	TGTGCCAGCAGAAGGAGCCAAGAGACCCAGTACTTC
TRBV6-1	.	.	TRBJ2-2	CASSAYSPGELFF	TGTGCCAGCAGTGCATATAGTCCCGGGGAGCTGTTTTTT
TRBV7-9	.	TRBD2	TRBJ2-1	CASQSGRSDYNEQFF	TGTGCCAGCCAGAGCGGGAGGTCAGACTACAATGAGCAGTTCTTC
TRBV11-2	.	.	TRBJ2-6	CASSPAPSGANVLTF	TGTGCCAGCAGCCCGGCACCCTCTGGGGCCAACGTCCTGACTTTC
TRBV7-2	.	.	TRBJ2-1	CASSTNGEDWTYEQFF	TGTGCCAGCAGCACTAACGGCGAAGACTGGACATATGAGCAGTTCTTC
TRBV11-2	.	.	TRBJ2-1	CASSLVGTSLGNEQFF	TGTGCCAGCAGCTTAGTGGGTACTAGCCTCGGCAATGAGCAGTTCTTC
TRBV28	.	.	TRBJ2-2	CASSLSPLAYTGELFF	TGTGCCAGCAGTTTATCGCCACTAGCTTACACCGGGGAGCTGTTTTTT
TRBV4-1	few	.	TRBJ1-1	CASSHGGNTEAFF	TGCGCCAGCAGCCACGGGGGGAACACTGAAGCTTTCTTT
TRBV11-2	.	.	TRBJ2-5	CASSRLAETQYF	TGTGCCAGCAGCCGCCTGGCAGAGACCCAGTACTTC
TRBV18	.	.	TRBJ2-5	CASSPPAVLETQYF	TGTGCCAGCTCACCACCGGCCGTCCTAGAGACCCAGTACTTC
TRBV5-1	.	.	TRBJ2-5	CASSFEGVETQYF	TGCGCCAGCAGCTTTGAAGGAGTGGAGACCCAGTACTTC
TRBV27	.	TRBD2	TRBJ2-1	CASRPSGGTYNEQFF	TGTGCCAGCAGGCCTAGCGGGGGAACCTACAATGAGCAGTTCTTC
TRBV6-1	.	TRBD1	TRBJ1-2	CASSTDRDVNYGYTF	TGTGCCAGCAGCACCGACAGGGACGTTAACTATGGCTACACCTTC
TRBV27	.	.	TRBJ2-7	CASSLRGRGYEQYF	TGTGCCAGCAGTTTACGAGGCAGGGGCTACGAGCAGTACTTC
TRBV6-6	.	.	TRBJ1-5	CASRTDGSNQPQHF	TGTGCCAGCAGAACGGACGGTAGCAATCAGCCCCAGCATTTT
TRBV2	.	TRBD1	TRBJ1-2	CASSDPPGQGYKVSGYTF	TGTGCCAGCAGTGATCCCCCGGGACAGGGTTACAAAGTTTCAGGCTACACCTTC
TRBV5-1	.	.	TRBJ2-1	CASSVDYRGGEQFF	TGCGCCAGCAGCGTGGACTATCGTGGGGGTGAGCAGTTCTTC
TRBV6-5	.	.	TRBJ1-2	CASSYTFVVPNYGYTF	TGTGCCAGCAGTTACACCTTCGTTGTCCCTAACTATGGCTACACCTTC
TRBV11-2	.	.	TRBJ2-7	CASSFYGEAYEQYF	TGTGCCAGCAGCTTCTACGGGGAGGCCTACGAGCAGTACTTC
TRBV6-6	.	.	TRBJ2-7	CASSTREQGEQYF	TGTGCCAGCAGTACCCGAGAACAGGGAGAGCAGTACTTC
TRBV30	.	.	TRBJ1-5	CAWSRGRTGLFDDQPQHF	TGTGCCTGGTCCCGTGGTAGGACTGGGCTTTTCGACGATCAGCCCCAGCATTTT
TRBV19	.	TRBD1	TRBJ1-5	CASARQGIDQPQHF	TGTGCCAGTGCCCGACAGGGGATCGATCAGCCCCAGCATTTT
TRBV6-5	.	.	TRBJ1-1	CASSSRAGQKNTEAFF	TGTGCCAGCAGTTCCCGTGCAGGACAGAAGAACACTGAAGCTTTCTTT
TRBV9	.	TRBD2	TRBJ2-3	CASSVVGTSLDTQYF	TGTGCCAGCAGCGTAGTTGGGACTAGCTTGGATACGCAGTATTTT
TRBV5-1	.	.	TRBJ1-1	CASRIRGNTEAFF	TGCGCCAGCCGAATCAGGGGGAACACTGAAGCTTTCTTT
TRBV11-2	once	.	TRBJ2-7	CASSLEGGPYEQYF	TGTGCCAGCAGCTTAGAAGGGGGACCCTACGAGCAGTACTTC
TRBV7-9	.	TRBD1	TRBJ2-5	CASSGTGGEKTQYF	TGTGCCAGCAGCGGGACAGGGGGGGAAAAGACCCAGTACTTC
TRBV25-1	.	TRBD1	TRBJ1-5	CASSPGQGNQPQHF	TGTGCCAGCAGTCCCGGACAGGGAAATCAGCCCCAGCATTTT